One TCR beta chain is described in this entry. V lost 5 bases and J lost 1, with 17 bases in between. The germline V gene has CDR1 SEHNR and CDR2 FQNEAQ (reference sequence). The CDR3 runs to 16 residues. These data are taken from a study of blood T cell repertoires in COVID-19. Overall study: Acute-phase and convalescent COVID-19 samples originated in the United States, Italy and Spain. T cells, B-cell-depleted T cells, or PBMCs provided the cDNA or gDNA that served as material.

Data came from immunoSEQ multiplex PCR; TCRdb stores just in-frame clones and leaves some out. The sample gives roughly 100,000 clones, roughly nine tenths of which show up once; about 1.8% is in the top ten. The specimen sequenced was peripheral blood. The sequence derives from a human donor with active COVID-19. The donor label of this sample is uncertain. This chain uses TRBV7-9 with TRBJ1-1; D may be TRBD1 (6 bases). CDR3 DNA sequence: TGTGCCAGCAGCCCCCGGGCTACAGGGTCGAACACTGAAGCTTTCTTT. Its protein is CASSPRATGSNTEAFF.